This T cell receptor (beta chain) emerged from a study of OX40 agonist ivuxolimab in advanced cancers. For this clone: Its antigen is currently unknown.

Findings of the study overall: The authors did not determine the antigen specificity of the expanded peripheral T cells.

Generated by immunoSEQ multiplex PCR, the TCRdb table keeps only in-frame clones and is missing some. This table has tens of thousands of clones, 90% appearing once. The CDR3 sequence is 16 residues long. V lost 3 bases, J lost 7 bases, and 11 bases stayed unmatched. CDR1 and CDR2 (germline): SGHAT, FQDESV (reference sequence). Specimen: CD4+ or CD8+ T cells sorted from blood, collected in a trial of the OX40 agonist ivuxolimab. The chain combines TRBV11-1 with TRBJ2-5; 10 nucleotides line up with TRBD2. This clonotype was obtained from an adult with an advanced solid tumor such as melanoma, head and neck, liver or kidney cancer. CDR3: CASSLASGGPVGTQYF. As DNA, the CDR3 is TGTGCCAGCAGCTTGGCTAGCGGGGGCCCGGTGGGGACCCAGTACTTC. Filled out from reference TRBV11-1 and TRBJ2-5, the complete variable domain reads EAEVAQSPRYKITEKSQAVAFWCDPISGHATLYWYRQILGQGPELLVQFQDESVVDDSQLPKDRFSAERLKGVDSTLKIQPAELGDSAMYLCASSLASGGPVGTQYFGPGTRLLVL.